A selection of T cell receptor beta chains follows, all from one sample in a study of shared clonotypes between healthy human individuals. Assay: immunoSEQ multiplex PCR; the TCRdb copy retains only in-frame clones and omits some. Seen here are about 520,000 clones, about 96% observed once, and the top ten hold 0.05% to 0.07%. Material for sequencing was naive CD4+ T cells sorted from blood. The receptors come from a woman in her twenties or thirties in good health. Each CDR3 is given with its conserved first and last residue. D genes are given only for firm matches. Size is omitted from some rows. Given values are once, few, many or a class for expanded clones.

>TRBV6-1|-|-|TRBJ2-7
CATTKRADTSYEQYF
TGTGCCACCACTAAAAGGGCAGACACATCCTACGAGCAGTACTTC
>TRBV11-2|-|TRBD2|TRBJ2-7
CASSFRRSSGRWNEQYF
TGTGCCAGCAGCTTCCGAAGGTCTAGCGGACGATGGAACGAGCAGTACTTC
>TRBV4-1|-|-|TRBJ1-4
CASSQPLRGINEKLFF
TGCGCCAGCAGCCAACCCTTACGAGGGATCAATGAAAAACTGTTTTTT
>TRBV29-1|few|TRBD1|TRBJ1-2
CSVGTGGGYTF
TGCAGCGTTGGGACAGGAGGAGGCTACACCTTC
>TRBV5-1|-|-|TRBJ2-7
CASSLTSRVWAYEQYF
TGCGCCAGCAGCCTAACCTCTAGAGTGTGGGCGTACGAGCAGTACTTC
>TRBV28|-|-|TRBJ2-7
CASTLRPRSYEQYF
TGTGCCAGCACTTTAAGACCAAGGAGCTACGAGCAGTACTTC
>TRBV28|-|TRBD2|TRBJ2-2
CASSPYPSGTSGKAGELFF
TGTGCCAGCAGTCCCTACCCCTCCGGGACTAGCGGGAAGGCCGGGGAGCTGTTTTTT
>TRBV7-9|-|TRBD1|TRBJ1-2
CASSLGGTGAVGYTF
TGTGCCAGCAGCTTAGGAGGGACAGGGGCGGTCGGCTACACCTTC
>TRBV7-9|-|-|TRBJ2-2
CASSLLVSGELFF
TGTGCCAGCAGCTTACTAGTCTCCGGGGAGCTGTTTTTT
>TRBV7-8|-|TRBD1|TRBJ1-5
CASSLKGTGHQPQHF
TGTGCCAGCAGCTTAAAGGGGACAGGGCATCAGCCCCAGCATTTT
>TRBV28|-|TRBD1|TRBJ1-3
CASSLSLEGAGGNTIYF
TGTGCCAGCAGTTTATCTCTGGAGGGGGCTGGTGGAAACACCATATATTTT
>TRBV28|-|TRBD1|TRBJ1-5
CASRSGQDGNQPQHF
TGTGCCAGCAGATCAGGACAGGATGGCAATCAGCCCCAGCATTTT
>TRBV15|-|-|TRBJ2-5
CAIRPGQQIEETQYF
TGTGCCATCCGCCCGGGACAACAGATCGAAGAGACCCAGTACTTC
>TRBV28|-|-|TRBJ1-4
CASSSPGTYPGEKLFF
TGTGCCAGCAGCAGTCCCGGGACCTACCCGGGGGAAAAACTGTTTTTT
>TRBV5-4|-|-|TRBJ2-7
CASSLRGRSSYEQYF
TGTGCCAGCAGCTTGCGGGGAAGATCATCCTACGAGCAGTACTTC